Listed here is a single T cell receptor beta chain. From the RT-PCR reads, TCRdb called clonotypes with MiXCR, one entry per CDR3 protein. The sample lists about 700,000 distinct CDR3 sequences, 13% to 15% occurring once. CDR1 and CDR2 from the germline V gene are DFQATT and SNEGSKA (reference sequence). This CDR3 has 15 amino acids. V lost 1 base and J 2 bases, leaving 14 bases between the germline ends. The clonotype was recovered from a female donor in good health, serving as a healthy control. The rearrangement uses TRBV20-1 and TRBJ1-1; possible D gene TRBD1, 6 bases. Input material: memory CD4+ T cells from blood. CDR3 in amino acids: CSARGSGTLNTEAFF. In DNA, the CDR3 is TGCAGTGCTAGAGGATCCGGGACACTTAACACTGAAGCTTTCTTT.